One sample yielded the 24 T cell receptor beta chains listed below, sequenced in a study of cytomegalovirus exposure and HLA in healthy donors. Amplification used 60 Vbeta primers and 13 Jbeta primers. Assay used: immunoSEQ multiplex PCR; TCRdb lists only in-frame clones, some missing. The data hold over 150,000 clones, with 80% observed a single time. Sequenced material: PBMCs. All receptors come from a man aged 25-45 years in good health and CMV-seropositive.

This chain links TRBV4-2 with TRBJ2-1, with 8 bases identical to TRBD2. CDR1 is LGHNA and CDR2 is YNFKEQ in the germline V gene. V was pared by 0 bases and J by 8 bases, with 9 bases of the junction left unmatched. The CDR3 covers 16 residues. CDR3: CASSQDSGAPLHEQFF. The CDR3 DNA follows: TGTGCCAGCAGCCAAGATAGCGGGGCCCCTCTCCATGAGCAGTTCTTC.

J is TRBJ2-5 and V is TRBV18; 7 bases are a match to TRBD1. V dropped 4 bases and J dropped 3; count of bases not matched to a gene: 2. The CDR3 runs 13 residues. The germline CDR1 and CDR2 sequences are KGHSH and LQKENI. The CDR3: CASSQGTEETQYF. For the CDR3, the DNA is TGTGCCAGCTCACAGGGGACAGAAGAGACCCAGTACTTC.

This rearrangement joins TRBV2 to TRBJ2-2, with 7 bases aligning to TRBD1. The germline CDR1 and CDR2 sequences are SNHLY and FYNNEI. Losses at the gene ends were 10 bases for V and 3 bases for J; bases not matched to a gene: 11. The CDR3 is 15 amino acids. For the CDR3, the DNA is TGTGCCACCCGCGAGGGGGCGGTGTACACCGGGGAGCTGTTTTTT. Encoded protein: CATREGAVYTGELFF.

This chain uses TRBV28 with TRBJ1-2, with TRBD1 matching over 12 bases. V dropped 5 bases and J dropped 3; count of bases not matched to a gene: 10. Germline loops: CDR1 MDHEN, CDR2 SYDVKM. This CDR3 contains 17 residues. DNA of the CDR3: TGTGCCAGCAGTGCCCCGGGACAGGGGGCGGTCCACTATGGCTACACCTTC. Translating it yields CASSAPGQGAVHYGYTF.

Here the CDR3 DNA reads TGCAGTGCCCTCCGGGGCTACACCTTC. Residues: CSALRGYTF. The chain joins TRBV20-1 to TRBJ1-2; D gene ambiguous. The V end lost 6 bases, the J end lost 8 bases, and 7 bases lay between the germline ends. The CDR3 sequence is 9 residues long. In germline, CDR1 is DFQATT, CDR2 SNEGSKA (reference sequence).

This chain uses TRBV6-1 with TRBJ1-1; 8 bases agree with TRBD1. The CDR3 extends over 16 amino acids. Germline V gene data show CDR1 as MNHNS and CDR2 as SASEGT. V shed 4 bases and J 4 bases; nucleotides not matched to a gene: 11. Here the CDR3 DNA reads TGTGCCAGCAGTGCTCTATCACAGGGGGTAACCACTGAAGCTTTCTTT. It specifies CASSALSQGVTTEAFF.

This chain connects TRBV25-1 to TRBJ1-2; possible D gene TRBD1, 6 bases. Germline CDR1 is MGHDK and CDR2 is SYGVNS. The CDR3 contains 15 residues. The V end was cut by 3 bases, the J end by 3 bases, with 14 bases between. The CDR3 region is CASSDLQGMDYGYTF. CDR3 nucleotides: TGTGCCAGCAGTGATTTGCAGGGGATGGACTATGGCTACACCTTC.

This chain links TRBV9 with TRBJ2-1; D perhaps matches TRBD2 (6 bases). Trimming stripped 0 bases from V and 4 bases from J, with 11 bases between. CDR1 and CDR2 from the germline V gene are SGDLS and YYNGEE. This CDR3 contains 15 residues. The CDR3 DNA follows: TGTGCCAGCAGCGTAGGGGGAGGCTGGTACAATGAGCAGTTCTTC. Residues: CASSVGGGWYNEQFF.

The rearrangement links TRBV9 to TRBJ2-7; TRBD2 might be the D (5 bases). Germline lookup yields CDR1 SGDLS and CDR2 YYNGEE. V gave up 3 bases and J gave up 0 bases, with 13 bases separating them. The CDR3 loop spans 15 amino acids. The CDR3 sequence is CASSASGVSSYEQYF. Written as DNA, the CDR3 is TGTGCCAGCAGCGCGAGCGGTGTTAGCTCCTACGAGCAGTACTTC.

This chain links TRBV9 with TRBJ1-6, with TRBD1 matching over 9 bases. CDR3 length: 15 amino acids. Per the germline V gene, CDR1 is SGDLS and CDR2 is YYNGEE. With 4 bases clipped from V and 7 bases from J, the junction kept 6 bases outside the gene matches. The CDR3 nucleotides are TGTGCCAGCAGCTTCCGGGACAGGGAGAATTCACCCCTCCACTTT. Residues: CASSFRDRENSPLHF.

This clone appeared a single time. The V gene is TRBV28, the J gene TRBJ2-7; D remains unclear. The CDR3 is 14 residues long. V lost 1 base to trimming and J lost 2 bases, with 9 bases between them. Germline CDR1 and CDR2: MDHEN and SYDVKM. This chain's CDR3 is CASSLYLIAYEQYF. The DNA of the CDR3 is TGTGCCAGCAGTTTATATCTTATCGCCTACGAGCAGTACTTC.

V usage is TRBV27 and J usage is TRBJ2-3; 13 bases match TRBD2. V dropped 5 bases and J dropped 0; count of bases not matched to a gene: 11. The CDR3 extends over 19 amino acids. Germline loops: CDR1 MNHEY, CDR2 SMNVEV (reference sequence). The CDR3 region has the DNA TGTGCCAGCAGTCCTCTTCTTACTAGCGGGGGGGCCAGCACAGATACGCAGTATTTT. It codes for CASSPLLTSGGASTDTQYF.

This clone turned up a few times. The rearrangement joins TRBV4-1 to TRBJ1-1; D is perhaps TRBD1 (5 bases). Trimming pared 3 bases from V and 3 bases from J, leaving 14 bases between. The CDR3 contains 15 residues. CDR1 is MGHRA and CDR2 is YSYEKL in the germline V gene. For the CDR3, the DNA is TGCGCCAGCAGCCAGGGGCAAGGGGCCTACACTGAAGCTTTCTTT. Translating gives CASSQGQGAYTEAFF.

V gene TRBV5-8 combines with J gene TRBJ1-6; D is ambiguous. V was cut by 5 bases and J by 0 bases, with 15 bases left in between. The CDR3 totals 17 residues. From germline, CDR1 is SGHTS and CDR2 YDEGEE. CDR3 nucleotides: TGTGCCAGCAGTACGGGTTGGGTCAGCTCCTATAATTCACCCCTCCACTTT. Translation gives CASSTGWVSSYNSPLHF.

The chain has TRBV4-2 and TRBJ1-5; 7 bases match TRBD1. J lost 0 bases, V lost 4 bases, and 3 bases had no gene match. Per germline, CDR1 LGHNA and CDR2 YNFKEQ. The CDR3 totals 15 residues. CDR3 amino acids: CASSLRQGSNQPQHF. The CDR3 DNA reads as TGTGCCAGCAGCCTGAGACAGGGTAGCAATCAGCCCCAGCATTTT.

The J gene is TRBJ2-7, the V gene TRBV4-1; 9 bases map to TRBD1. The junction had 12 bases not matched to a gene; V was cut back by 1 base and J by 5 bases. The CDR3 has 17 amino acids. CDR1 is MGHRA and CDR2 is YSYEKL in the germline V gene. CDR3 loop: CASSQVPFRDRDHEQYF. The CDR3, as DNA: TGCGCCAGCAGCCAAGTGCCCTTCCGGGACAGGGATCACGAGCAGTACTTC.

The chain recombines TRBV30 with TRBJ1-2; 8 bases map to TRBD1. V shed 4 bases and J 2 bases; nucleotides not matched to a gene: 9. The germline V gene encodes CDR1 GTSNPN and CDR2 SVGIG (reference sequence). The length of the CDR3 is 15 residues. CDR3 residues: CAWIGRTGPNYGYTF. DNA for the CDR3: TGTGCCTGGATTGGAAGGACAGGGCCCAACTATGGCTACACCTTC.

The gene calls are TRBV2 and TRBJ1-2, with 7 bases matching TRBD1. The trim removed 7 bases at V and 2 bases at J, leaving 7 bases unmatched. Germline CDR1 reads SNHLY; CDR2 reads FYNNEI. This CDR3 region has 14 residues. For the CDR3, the DNA is TGTGCCAGCAATCGGGACAGAGACAACTATGGCTACACCTTC. Translated, it gives CASNRDRDNYGYTF.

The genes are TRBV7-2 and TRBJ1-2; 9 nucleotides line up with TRBD1. This CDR3 has 15 amino acids. Germline trimming cut 5 bases from V and 7 bases from J; bases unmatched to any gene: 11. CDR1 and CDR2 (germline): SGHTA, FQGNSA. CDR3 protein: CASSPGDRAYGGYTF. DNA for the CDR3: TGTGCCAGCAGCCCCGGGGACAGGGCTTACGGTGGCTACACCTTC. Full variable domain (remainder filled in from reference TRBV7-2 and TRBJ1-2): GAGVSQSPSNKVTEKGKDVELRCDPISGHTALYWYRQSLGQGLEFLIYFQGNSAPDKSGLPSDRFSAERTGGSVSTLTIQRTQQEDSAVYLCASSPGDRAYGGYTFGSGTRLTVV.

The chain is built from TRBV7-2 and TRBJ2-7, with 7 bases aligning to TRBD1. CDR3 length: 15 amino acids. CDR1 is SGHTA, CDR2 FQGNSA, per germline. V trimming: 4 bases; J trimming: 4 bases; junction bases outside the gene matches: 10. The CDR3 here is CASSSDRTRIYEQYF. The CDR3 DNA follows: TGTGCCAGCAGCTCGGACAGGACCCGCATTTACGAGCAGTACTTC.

The J gene is TRBJ1-5, the V gene TRBV19; no definite D call. V was shortened by 6 bases and J by 2 bases, with 17 bases between the two germline ends. The germline V gene has CDR1 LNHDA and CDR2 SQIVND (reference sequence). This CDR3 region has 16 residues. CDR3 sequence: CASSLPWTGGNQPQHF. CDR3 bases: TGTGCCAGTAGCTTACCCTGGACGGGAGGCAATCAGCCCCAGCATTTT.

V usage is TRBV6-5 and J usage is TRBJ2-1; D may be TRBD2 (6 bases). The CDR3 loop spans 13 amino acids. V was clipped by 5 bases and J by 9 bases, with 14 bases between them. From germline, CDR1 is MNHEY and CDR2 SVGAGI. The CDR3 is CASSPLRESEQFF. The CDR3, as DNA: TGTGCCAGCAGTCCCCTTCGGGAGAGTGAGCAGTTCTTC.

V is TRBV11-2 and J is TRBJ2-7; 10 bases line up with TRBD1. The V and J ends lost 5 bases and 5 bases, in that order; junction bases with no gene match: 15. The CDR3 spans 17 residues. Germline V gene sequence: CDR1 SGHAT, CDR2 FQNNGV. The CDR3 coding sequence is TGTGCCAGCAGCAAAGTAGGGTTTTTGGACAGGGGGGACGAGCAGTACTTC. This translates into CASSKVGFLDRGDEQYF.

V usage is TRBV27 and J usage is TRBJ2-3, with 10 bases that match TRBD2. This CDR3 has 17 amino acids. CDR1 and CDR2 (germline): MNHEY, SMNVEV (reference sequence). J was trimmed by 0 bases and V by 3 bases; bases with no gene match: 6. In nucleotides, the CDR3 is TGTGCCAGCAGTTTCCACCAGACTAGCGGGAGCACAGATACGCAGTATTTT. Protein: CASSFHQTSGSTDTQYF.